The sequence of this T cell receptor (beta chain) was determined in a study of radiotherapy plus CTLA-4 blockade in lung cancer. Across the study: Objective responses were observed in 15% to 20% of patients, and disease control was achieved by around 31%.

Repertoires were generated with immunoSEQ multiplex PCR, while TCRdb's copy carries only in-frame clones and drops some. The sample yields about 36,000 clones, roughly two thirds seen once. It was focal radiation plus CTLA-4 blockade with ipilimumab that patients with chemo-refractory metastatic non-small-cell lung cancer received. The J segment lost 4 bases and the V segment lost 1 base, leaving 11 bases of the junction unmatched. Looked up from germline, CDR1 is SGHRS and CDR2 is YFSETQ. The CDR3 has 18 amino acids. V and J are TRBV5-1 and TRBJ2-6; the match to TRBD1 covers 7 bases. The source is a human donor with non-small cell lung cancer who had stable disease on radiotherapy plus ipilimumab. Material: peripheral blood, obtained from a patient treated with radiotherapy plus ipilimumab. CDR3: CASSLSAGGYSGANVLTF. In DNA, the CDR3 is TGCGCCAGCAGCTTGTCGGCAGGGGGATATTCAGGGGCCAACGTCCTGACTTTC.